What follows are 32 T cell receptor beta chains derived from one specimen sequenced in a study of breast tumors, draining lymph nodes, adjacent tissues. The lymph nodes were axillary draining lymph nodes from breast cancer patients. MiXCR was run by TCRdb on the multiplex PCR reads, yielding one entry per CDR3 protein. In the table there are fewer than 250,000 distinct CDR3 sequences, roughly 32% of which are singletons. The sequencing input was axillary lymph node tissue. These receptors came from a female donor with breast cancer. Some clones in this sample may be carry-over from other donors' samples.

The sample holds many counts of this clonotype. This sequence joins TRBV6-5 and TRBJ2-7; 14 bases align to TRBD2. With 3 bases clipped from V and 3 bases from J, the junction kept 7 bases outside the gene matches. The CDR3 extends over 17 amino acids. Germline CDR1 and CDR2: MNHEY and SVGAGI. CDR3 nucleotide sequence: TGTGCCAGCAGTTATCGCGGACTAGCGGGAGGAATCTACGAGCAGTACTTC. Its translation is CASSYRGLAGGIYEQYF.

Concerning this clonotype: Being one base from a much bigger clone, this may be a read error. The chain is built from TRBV3-2 and TRBJ2-7; the table names TRBD2, a call not compared with the DNA. TRBV3-2 is marked as a pseudogene. The CDR3 runs to 15 residues. CDR3 coding DNA: TGTACCAGCAGCCAAGGGGTAGCGGGGATCTACGAGCAGTACTTC. This sequence encodes CTSSQGVAGIYEQYF.

The V and J genes are TRBV4-3 and TRBJ2-5; 7 bases match TRBD2. Germline-derived CDR1 and CDR2 are LGHNA and YSLEER. The CDR3 length is 16 residues. J lost 5 bases, V lost 0 bases, and 9 bases had no gene match. The CDR3 here is CASSQDWAGVHETQYF. CDR3 sequence (DNA): TGCGCCAGCAGCCAAGATTGGGCGGGAGTTCATGAGACCCAGTACTTC.

This chain joins TRBV5-6 and TRBJ2-5; D gene ambiguous. The CDR3 runs to 15 residues. CDR1 is SGHDT, CDR2 YYEEEE, per germline. V lost 3 bases and J lost 2, with 14 bases in between. The chain's CDR3 is CASSSPRAPQETQYF. Here the CDR3 DNA reads TGTGCCAGCAGCTCACCTCGGGCGCCACAAGAGACCCAGTACTTC.

About this clonotype: The junction departs from germline at one end; a sequencing error may be responsible. The chain carries TRBV10-2 and TRBJ2-1, with D possibly being TRBD1 (5 bases). This CDR3 is 12 amino acids long. CDR1 is WSHSY, CDR2 SAAADI, per germline. In nucleotides, the CDR3 is TGTGCCAGCTCACGAAGGGGCAATGAGCAGTTCTTC. Its protein is CASSRRGNEQFF.

The chain has TRBV29-1 and TRBJ1-6; 9 bases are a match to TRBD1. CDR1 SQVTM and CDR2 ANQGSEA come from the germline V gene. V dropped 7 bases and J dropped 10; count of bases not matched to a gene: 14. The CDR3 is 15 residues long. The CDR3 nucleotides read TGCAGCGGGCGGCACACAGGGACAGGGCGATCACCCCTCCACTTT. The encoded protein is CSGRHTGTGRSPLHF.

This clonotype was recorded many times. This chain's CDR3 is CASSLAGTAFMTPQHF. DNA of the CDR3: TGTGCCAGCAGCTTAGCGGGGACAGCGTTTATGACGCCCCAGCATTTT. This rearrangement joins TRBV7-8 to TRBJ1-5, with 7 bases that match TRBD1. Trimming at V came to 0 bases and at J to 9 bases, leaving 11 bases not matched to a gene. This CDR3 comprises 16 residues. From germline, CDR1 is SGHVS and CDR2 FQNEAQ.

This clonotype occurred a few times. This could be a read error, since a much larger clone is one nucleotide away. The chain has TRBV12-3 or TRBV12-4 and TRBJ2-3; maybe TRBD2 (5 bases). This CDR3 comprises 11 residues. DNA for the CDR3: TGTGCCGGCAGGTCGGGCAAGGGAGAGTATTTT. Translation: CAGRSGKGEYF.

This clonotype was counted ten times or more. The chain employs TRBV7-2 and TRBJ2-3, with D unclear. Germline lookup yields CDR1 SGHTA and CDR2 FQGNSA. The CDR3 runs 14 residues. The V end was cut by 4 bases, the J end by 6 bases, with 14 bases between. The chain's CDR3 is CASSSQRRADTQYF. In DNA, the CDR3 is TGTGCCAGCAGCTCTCAGCGTCGAGCGGATACGCAGTATTTT.

With regard to this clonotype: It may be a read error: a sequence one base away is much more abundant. V and J are TRBV2 and TRBJ1-1; weak D call: TRBD1 (6 bases). The CDR3 extends over 13 amino acids. CDR1 is SNHLY, CDR2 FYNNEI, per germline. The CDR3 DNA reads as TGTGCCAGTGGGACAAAGCGGGACACTGAAGATTTCTTT. Residues: CASGTKRDTEDFF.

This clonotype appeared a few times. This rearrangement joins TRBV20-1 to TRBJ2-3; 7 bases fit TRBD1. Germline loops: CDR1 DFQATT, CDR2 SNEGSKA (reference sequence). Losses at the gene ends were 1 base for V and 11 bases for J; bases not matched to a gene: 18. This CDR3 is built from 16 residues. The CDR3 loop is CSARAGSGQIYNEQYF. CDR3 nucleotide sequence: TGCAGTGCTAGAGCCGGATCGGGACAGATCTACAATGAGCAGTATTTT.

The sample holds many counts of this clonotype. The chain links TRBV24-1 to TRBJ1-5, with D unresolved. V was shortened by 6 bases and J by 0 bases, with 11 bases between the two germline ends. CDR3 length: 15 residues. CDR1 is KGHDR and CDR2 is SFDVKD in the germline V gene. The CDR3 region is CATSNGRDSNQPQHF. The DNA of the CDR3 is TGTGCCACCAGTAACGGCCGTGATAGCAATCAGCCCCAGCATTTT.

This clonotype was counted many times. The chain combines TRBV4-2 with TRBJ1-6; 7 nucleotides align to TRBD1. V lost 4 bases, J lost 6 bases, and 9 bases stayed unmatched. In germline, CDR1 is LGHNA, CDR2 YNFKEQ. The CDR3 is 16 residues long. The CDR3 DNA follows: TGTGCCAGCAGCCCGGGACAGTTGGAACTTAATTCACCCCTCCACTTT. Its translation: CASSPGQLELNSPLHF.

With respect to this clonotype: The junction departs from the called germline gene at one end, perhaps through a read error. This chain links TRBV28 with TRBJ2-2, with 11 positions matching TRBD2. The germline gives CDR1 MDHEN, CDR2 SYDVKM. There are 15 residues in the CDR3. CDR3 in amino acids: CASSSLAGGTGELLF. DNA for the CDR3: TGTGCCAGCAGTTCTTTAGCGGGAGGGACCGGGGAGCTGCTTTTT.

There are a few counts of this clonotype. The junction shows a germline mismatch at one end, possibly a read error. The chain recombines TRBV7-3 with TRBJ2-2; unclear D gene. This CDR3 comprises 16 residues. Germline V gives CDR1 SGHTA, CDR2 FQGTGA. CDR3 DNA: TGTGTCAGCAGCTTAACCCCCTCCTGGTCTGCCGGGGAGCTGTTTTTT. Its translation is CVSSLTPSWSAGELFF.

This clonotype was picked up many times. A read error may explain this, as a much larger clone is one base away. The V and J genes are TRBV20-1 and TRBJ1-2; maybe TRBD1 (5 bases). The germline gives CDR1 DFQATT, CDR2 SNEGSKA (reference sequence). The CDR3 runs 13 residues. CDR3 in amino acids: CSAKVREIYAYTF. The DNA for the CDR3 is TGCAGTGCCAAAGTCAGGGAGATCTATGCCTACACCTTC.

This clonotype was found many times. The chain joins TRBV2 to TRBJ1-6; maybe TRBD1 (6 bases). Germline loops: CDR1 SNHLY, CDR2 FYNNEI. Trimming stripped 4 bases from V and 10 bases from J, with 11 bases between. The CDR3 sequence is 13 residues long. The CDR3, as DNA: TGTGCCAGCAGTGGGGACAACAAGTCACCCCTCCACTTT. Its protein product is CASSGDNKSPLHF.

This clonotype was picked up a small number of times. This may stem from a read error, because a much larger clone lies one nucleotide away. The V call is TRBV11-3, the J call TRBJ2-7; the D is unclear. This CDR3 is 13 amino acids long. The germline gives CDR1 SGHNT, CDR2 YENEEA. CDR3 amino acids: CVSSLENNTEQYF. As DNA, the CDR3 is TGTGTCAGCAGCTTAGAAAACAACACCGAGCAGTACTTC.

There are a few counts of this clonotype. The chain couples TRBV6-2 or TRBV6-3 to TRBJ2-1, with 15 bases aligning to TRBD2. Germline CDR1 MNHEY, CDR2 SVGEGT. V lost 2 bases and J lost 4; bases outside the gene matches: 6. The CDR3 totals 18 residues. The CDR3 sequence is CASSYPGTSGRQYNEQFF. The CDR3 nucleotides are TGTGCCAGCAGTTACCCCGGGACTAGCGGGAGGCAGTACAATGAGCAGTTCTTC.

With respect to this clonotype: A much larger clone lies one base from this, so it may be a read error. The chain recombines TRBV20-1 with TRBJ2-1; 10 bases fit TRBD1. The CDR3 spans 15 residues. Losses at the gene ends were 5 bases for V and 9 bases for J; bases not matched to a gene: 13. Per the germline V gene, CDR1 is DFQATT and CDR2 is SNEGSKA (reference sequence). The CDR3 nucleotides read TGCAGTGCTCCAATCCCGGACAGGGGGGCTAGTGAGCAGTTCTTC. The encoded protein is CSAPIPDRGASEQFF.

At least ten counts were recorded for this clonotype. The rearrangement links TRBV19 to TRBJ1-5, with 8 bases fitting TRBD1. The CDR3 totals 15 residues. Per the germline V gene, CDR1 is LNHDA and CDR2 is SQIVND (reference sequence). Trimming cost V 1 base and J 1 base; bases outside gene matches: 0. CDR3 coding DNA: TGTGCCAGTAGTATAGGGGACAGGAGCAATCAGCCCCAGCATTTT. This translates into CASSIGDRSNQPQHF.

CDR3 in DNA: TGTGCCAGCAGGACAGGGGGCCGTTCGGAGACCCAGTACTTC. Residues: CASRTGGRSETQYF. The V and J genes are TRBV6-5 and TRBJ2-5, with 10 bases fitting TRBD1. Trimming removed 6 bases from V and 5 bases from J; junction bases left unmatched: 6. Germline assignment: CDR1 MNHEY and CDR2 SVGAGI. The CDR3 is 14 amino acids.

This clonotype was detected ten times or more. The chain recombines TRBV7-9 with TRBJ2-1; 9 bases align to TRBD1. J gave up 6 bases and V 6 bases, and 9 bases lay outside the gene matches. From germline, CDR1 is SEHNR and CDR2 FQNEAQ (reference sequence). The CDR3 runs 15 residues. This chain's CDR3 is CASRPGTGLSNEQFF. The CDR3 coding sequence is TGTGCCAGCAGGCCAGGGACAGGGTTGTCCAATGAGCAGTTCTTC. The complete variable domain, with remaining parts taken from reference TRBV7-9 and TRBJ2-1, reads DTGVSQNPRHKITKRGQNVTFRCDPISEHNRLYWYRQTLGQGPEFLTYFQNEAQLEKSRLLSDRFSAERPKGSFSTLEIQRTEQGDSAMYLCASRPGTGLSNEQFFGPGTRLTVL.

In the case of this clonotype: The DNA is omitted, as the CDR3 cannot be located on it reliably, and the CDR3 follows TCRdb's listing. This sequence joins TRBV7-8 and TRBJ1-3; whether TRBD1, the table's D call, matches the DNA was not checked. The CDR3 spans 18 amino acids, including both terminal residues. Per germline, CDR1 SGHVS and CDR2 FQNEAQ. CDR3 protein: CASSFEGTAFFGQGTIYF.

At least ten counts were recorded for this clonotype. The chain is built from TRBV4-2 and TRBJ2-7, with D unclear. CDR1 LGHNA and CDR2 YNFKEQ come from the germline V gene. This CDR3 region has 15 residues. The V end lost 5 bases, the J end lost 2 bases, and 16 bases lay between the germline ends. The CDR3 sequence is CASSSFGGVPYEQYF. For the CDR3, the DNA is TGTGCCAGCAGCTCCTTCGGTGGTGTTCCCTACGAGCAGTACTTC.

On this clonotype itself: At one of its ends the junction is not consistent with the germline gene, which may arise from a read error. The chain combines TRBV10-3 with TRBJ2-1, with 7 bases identical to TRBD1. The CDR3 length is 14 residues. From germline, CDR1 is ENHRY and CDR2 SYGVKD. CDR3 in amino acids: CASSQQGPYNEQFF. For the CDR3, the DNA is TGTGCCAGCAGTCAACAGGGGCCCTACAATGAGCAGTTCTTC.

This clonotype was counted a few times. V usage is TRBV19 and J usage is TRBJ1-1; no clear D. CDR3 length: 14 residues. V gave up 3 bases and J gave up 5 bases, with 13 bases separating them. CDR1 and CDR2 (germline): LNHDA, SQIVND (reference sequence). The DNA of the CDR3 is TGTGCCAGTAGTATCATGGGCGTAGGGACTGAAGCTTTCTTT. This gives the protein CASSIMGVGTEAFF.

Concerning this clonotype: This may be a read error: a much more frequent sequence differs by one nucleotide. This sequence joins TRBV14 and TRBJ1-2; D uncertain. V gave up 4 bases and J gave up 2 bases, with 8 bases separating them. In germline, CDR1 is SGHDN, CDR2 FVKESK. The CDR3 runs to 13 residues. The CDR3 loop is CASSLGTNYGYTF. The CDR3 DNA reads TGTGCCAGCAGCCTAGGCACAAACTATGGCTACACCTTC.

This clonotype has more than one count but fewer than ten. The DNA of the CDR3 is TGTGCCAGCAGTGAAAGAAAAACAGGGGGGGGTAAGGCGGGAGGGCATAATGAGCAGTTCTTC. This translates into CASSERKTGGGKAGGHNEQFF. The chain carries TRBV25-1 and TRBJ2-1; possible D gene TRBD2, 9 bases. This CDR3 comprises 21 residues. Germline lookup yields CDR1 MGHDK and CDR2 SYGVNS. Trimming pared 2 bases from V and 7 bases from J, leaving 33 bases between.

The chain couples TRBV7-3 to TRBJ2-2; 7 bases are a match to TRBD1. Germline V lookup: CDR1 SGHTA, CDR2 FQGTGA. The J segment lost 1 base and the V segment lost 7 bases, leaving 9 bases of the junction unmatched. The CDR3 has 16 residues. CDR3 loop: CASNEDRLKNTGELFF. The CDR3 DNA reads as TGTGCCAGCAACGAGGACAGGCTAAAGAACACCGGGGAGCTGTTTTTT. The full variable domain, its missing parts supplied by reference TRBV7-3 and TRBJ2-2, is GAGVSQTPSNKVTEKGKYVELRCDPISGHTALYWYRQSLGQGPEFLIYFQGTGAADDSGLPNDRFFAVRPEGSVSTLKIQRTERGDSAVYLCASNEDRLKNTGELFFGEGSRLTVL.

This clonotype was observed at least ten times. The V call is TRBV15, the J call TRBJ1-4; TRBD1 matches at 8 bases. CDR1 is LNHNV, CDR2 YYDKDF, per germline (reference sequence). The V and J ends lost 3 bases and 9 bases, in that order; junction bases with no gene match: 9. The CDR3 spans 15 residues. CDR3 sequence: CATSREQGATQKLFF. The CDR3 DNA is TGTGCCACCAGCAGGGAGCAGGGGGCTACTCAAAAACTGTTTTTT.

This clonotype showed up many times. The genes are TRBV24-1 and TRBJ2-1; TRBD1 matches at 12 bases. Trimming took 5 bases from V and 8 from J; bases not matched to a gene: 9. The CDR3 sequence is 16 residues long. CDR1 is KGHDR and CDR2 is SFDVKD in the germline V gene. The CDR3 DNA is TGTGCCACCAGTGTTTATGGGGACAGGGGGCTTCATGAGCAGTTCTTC. Its protein is CATSVYGDRGLHEQFF.